The 5 T cell receptor beta chains in this list originate from one sample, sequenced in a study of post-analysis software for immune sequencing data. Antigens of these TCRs are unknown. Libraries were made from TCR beta cDNA, and they carried unique molecular identifiers. One entry per CDR3 protein, called by TCRdb with MiXCR from the PCR reads. The sample lists more than 450,000 distinct CDR3 sequences, about 40% seen once, with 1.5% to 2% in the top ten. General study results and limits: Five or six TRBV segments, TRBV5-6, TRBV5-1 and TRBV20-1 among them, were found more frequent in patients than controls.

The sequencing input was blood. These receptors originate from a girl aged 5-17 years with multiple sclerosis.

The chain has TRBV9 and TRBJ2-3, with D possibly TRBD1 on 5 matching bases. V dropped 3 bases and J dropped 3 bases, with 8 bases sitting between them. This CDR3 region has 13 residues. Germline values: CDR1 SGDLS, CDR2 YYNGEE. This CDR3 reads CASSERQTDTQYF. The CDR3 DNA follows: TGTGCCAGCAGCGAAAGACAGACAGATACGCAGTATTTT.

The J gene is TRBJ1-1, the V gene TRBV7-8; 9 positions match TRBD1. V was pared by 6 bases and J by 1 base, with 3 bases of the junction left unmatched. Germline V CDR1 and CDR2: SGHVS, FQNEAQ. The CDR3 covers 14 residues. The CDR3 nucleotides read TGTGCCAGCAGGTCGGGACAGGGGAACACTGAAGCTTTCTTT. Its protein product is CASRSGQGNTEAFF.

The chain couples TRBV5-1 to TRBJ1-1; the match to TRBD1 covers 7 bases. The CDR3 sequence is 14 residues long. CDR1 and CDR2 from the germline V gene are SGHRS and YFSETQ. Trimming removed 4 bases from V and 12 bases from J; junction bases left unmatched: 15. The CDR3 region is CASSLQGLVIETFF. In DNA, the CDR3 is TGCGCCAGCAGCCTACAGGGGCTGGTAATCGAAACTTTCTTT. Drawing the rest from reference TRBV5-1 and TRBJ1-1, the complete variable domain is KAGVTQTPRYLIKTRGQQVTLSCSPISGHRSVSWYQQTPGQGLQFLFEYFSETQRNKGNFPGRFSGRQFSNSRSEMNVSTLELGDSALYLCASSLQGLVIETFFGQGTRLTVV.

This clonotype came up a few times. The J gene is TRBJ2-3, the V gene TRBV12-3 or TRBV12-4, with 7 bases fitting TRBD2. This CDR3 region has 14 residues. V trimming: 1 base; J trimming: 4 bases; junction bases outside the gene matches: 2. The DNA for the CDR3 is TGTGCCAGCAGTTTAGGGACTAGGCCAGATACGCAGTATTTT. It is translated as CASSLGTRPDTQYF.

The rearrangement uses TRBV5-1 and TRBJ2-7; TRBD2 agrees at 9 bases. After removal of 3 bases from V and 4 bases from J, the junction contained 17 bases not matched to a gene. Germline loops: CDR1 SGHRS, CDR2 YFSETQ. This CDR3 contains 18 residues. As DNA, the CDR3 is TGCGCCAGCAGCTCTACGCCACCGAGCGGGAGGTTGATGTACGAGCAGTACTTC. Amino acid sequence: CASSSTPPSGRLMYEQYF.